A selection of T cell receptor beta chains follows, all from one sample in a study of CD8 T cells in Susac syndrome. MiXCR was run by TCRdb on the immunoSEQ multiplex PCR reads, yielding one entry per CDR3 protein. The data show 120,000 to 150,000 distinct CDR3 sequences, with about 95% seen just once and 0.11% held by the top ten. Specimen: CD4+ T cells from PBMCs. The receptors were gathered from a human donor with multiple sclerosis. CDR3s include the opening cysteine and the closing phenylalanine or tryptophan. D genes are given only for firm matches. Only some rows state a clone size, as once, few, many or a class for expanded clones.

V	J	size	D	CDR3	DNA
TRBV20-1	TRBJ2-5	once	NA	CSARDPGAPQETQYF	TGCAGTGCTAGAGATCCAGGGGCGCCCCAAGAGACCCAGTACTTC
TRBV28	TRBJ2-3	NA	TRBD2	CASSLPISGSWDTQYF	TGTGCCAGCAGTTTGCCTATTAGCGGGAGTTGGGATACGCAGTATTTT
TRBV24-1	TRBJ1-1	NA	TRBD1	CATSDRGRGTEAFF	TGTGCCACCTCAGACAGGGGGCGCGGGACTGAAGCTTTCTTT
TRBV6-2/TRBV6-3	TRBJ1-1	NA	TRBD1	CASTPGTGKAFF	TGTGCCAGCACCCCAGGGACAGGGAAAGCTTTCTTT
TRBV20-1	TRBJ1-5	NA	TRBD1	CSASRQTGAVGDQPQHF	TGCAGTGCTAGTCGCCAGACAGGGGCTGTCGGGGATCAGCCCCAGCATTTT
TRBV15	TRBJ2-1	once	TRBD2	CATSREGLAEDNEQFF	TGTGCCACCAGCAGAGAAGGGCTAGCGGAGGACAATGAGCAGTTCTTC
TRBV2	TRBJ1-1	NA	NA	CASNGESHTEAFF	TGTGCCAGCAATGGGGAGTCCCACACTGAAGCTTTCTTT
TRBV29-1	TRBJ1-1	NA	NA	CSGDRPNTEAFF	TGCAGCGGCGACAGGCCGAACACTGAAGCTTTCTTT
TRBV7-9	TRBJ2-1	NA	TRBD2	CASSLIAGGTYNEQFF	TGTGCCAGCAGCTTAATTGCGGGGGGCACCTACAATGAGCAGTTCTTC
TRBV30	TRBJ2-7	NA	NA	CAWSVMAVRRYF	TGTGCCTGGAGTGTAATGGCAGTGAGGCGGTACTTC
TRBV29-1	TRBJ2-7	NA	TRBD2	CSATAAGAVYEQYF	TGCAGCGCTACGGCAGCGGGGGCCGTCTACGAGCAGTACTTC
TRBV7-2	TRBJ1-2	NA	NA	CASSLGVGRGSTYGYTF	TGTGCCAGCAGCTTAGGGGTCGGCCGGGGTAGTACCTATGGCTACACCTTC
TRBV28	TRBJ2-5	NA	TRBD1	CASSYSDRAETQYF	TGTGCCAGCAGCTATTCGGACAGGGCGGAGACCCAGTACTTC
TRBV3-1	TRBJ2-5	NA	NA	CASSQGAGPMVTQYF	TGTGCCAGCAGCCAAGGAGCAGGCCCCATGGTGACCCAGTACTTC
TRBV20-1	TRBJ2-7	NA	TRBD1	CSANPGGRYEQYF	TGCAGTGCCAACCCAGGGGGTAGGTACGAGCAGTACTTC
TRBV12-3/TRBV12-4	TRBJ2-5	NA	NA	CASSRQIQETQYF	TGTGCCAGCAGTCGACAGATACAAGAGACCCAGTACTTC
TRBV20-1	TRBJ1-5	NA	NA	CSARDWQSNQPQHF	TGCAGTGCTAGAGATTGGCAGAGCAATCAGCCCCAGCATTTT
TRBV5-4	TRBJ2-5	NA	NA	CASSWKQGGGETQYF	TGTGCCAGCAGCTGGAAGCAGGGGGGCGGGGAGACCCAGTACTTC
TRBV7-9	TRBJ2-3	NA	TRBD1	CASSRTGQLSTDTQYF	TGTGCCAGCAGCAGAACGGGACAGCTTAGCACAGATACGCAGTATTTT
TRBV6-2/TRBV6-3	TRBJ2-1	NA	NA	CASSFGGADVYEQFF	TGTGCCAGCAGTTTCGGGGGTGCGGACGTCTATGAGCAGTTCTTC
TRBV7-9	TRBJ2-2	NA	NA	CASGAGIVGTGELFF	TGTGCCAGCGGAGCAGGGATCGTGGGCACCGGGGAGCTGTTTTTT
TRBV11-2	TRBJ1-2	NA	TRBD1	CASSIQQGNGYTF	TGTGCCAGCAGCATACAACAGGGGAATGGCTACACCTTC
TRBV20-1	TRBJ2-3	NA	TRBD2	CSASGGSGSRRDTQYF	TGCAGTGCTTCCGGGGGTAGCGGGAGTCGGAGAGATACGCAGTATTTT
TRBV20-1	TRBJ1-2	NA	NA	CSALNSGRDGYTF	TGCAGTGCTCTCAATTCAGGGCGGGATGGCTACACCTTC
TRBV10-3	TRBJ2-1	NA	NA	CAISGQYNEQFF	TGTGCCATCAGCGGACAGTACAATGAGCAGTTCTTC
TRBV20-1	TRBJ1-1	NA	NA	CSAGTGRGTEAFF	TGCAGTGCTGGAACGGGTAGGGGGACTGAAGCTTTCTTT